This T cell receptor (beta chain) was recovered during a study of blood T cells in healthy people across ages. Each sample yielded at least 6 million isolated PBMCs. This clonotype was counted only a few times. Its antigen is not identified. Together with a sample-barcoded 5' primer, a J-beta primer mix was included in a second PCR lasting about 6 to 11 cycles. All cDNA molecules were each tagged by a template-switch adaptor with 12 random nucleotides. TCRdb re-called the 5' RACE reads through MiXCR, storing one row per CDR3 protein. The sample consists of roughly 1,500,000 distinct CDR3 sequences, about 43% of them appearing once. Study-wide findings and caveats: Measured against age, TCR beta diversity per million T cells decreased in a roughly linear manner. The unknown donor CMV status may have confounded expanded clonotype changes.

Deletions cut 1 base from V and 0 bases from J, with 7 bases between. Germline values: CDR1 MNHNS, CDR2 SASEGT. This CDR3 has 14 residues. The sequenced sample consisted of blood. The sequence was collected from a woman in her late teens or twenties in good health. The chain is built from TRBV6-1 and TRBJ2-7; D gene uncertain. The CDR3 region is CASSEVGYSYEQYF. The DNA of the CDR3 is TGTGCCAGCAGTGAAGTTGGCTACTCCTACGAGCAGTACTTC.